These 32 T cell receptor beta chains were sequenced from one sample in a study of T-cell memory formation after mild COVID-19. Via MiXCR, TCRdb re-called the 5' RACE reads, giving one row per CDR3 protein. Of over 300,000 distinct CDR3 sequences in the sample, around a fifth were seen once. The sample comprised PBMCs or a T cell subset sorted from them (not recorded which). These receptors originate from a man aged 18 to 30 who had mild COVID-19 (a few samples of this study predate the infection). Cell type and time point are not known.

This clonotype has a handful of counts. V gene TRBV5-6 combines with J gene TRBJ2-5; D uncertain. CDR3 length: 13 residues. V lost 6 bases, J lost 2 bases, and 11 bases lay in between. Germline V gene lookup returns CDR1 SGHDT and CDR2 YYEEEE. CDR3 nucleotides: TGTGCCAGCACCTTTGGGCAGCAAGAGACCCAGTACTTC. Its translation is CASTFGQQETQYF.

This clonotype was seen many times. The gene calls are TRBV5-1 and TRBJ2-1; 13 nucleotides line up with TRBD2. Trimming took 0 bases from V and 7 from J; bases not matched to a gene: 4. The CDR3 runs to 16 residues. The germline CDR1 and CDR2 sequences are SGHRS and YFSETQ. The CDR3 here is CASSLGLAGGYNEQFF. The CDR3 DNA reads TGCGCCAGCAGCTTGGGACTAGCGGGGGGATATAATGAGCAGTTCTTC.

V and J are TRBV7-2 and TRBJ2-7; possible D gene TRBD2, 6 bases. V was trimmed by 1 base and J by 0 bases, leaving 16 bases between them. The germline V gene has CDR1 SGHTA and CDR2 FQGNSA. The CDR3 length is 17 residues. CDR3 sequence (DNA): TGTGCCAGCAGCTTAGTTGGCGGGGTTGGACTCTCCTACGAGCAGTACTTC. It encodes CASSLVGGVGLSYEQYF.

This chain links TRBV7-8 with TRBJ2-5; tentative D call: TRBD1 (5 bases). CDR1 SGHVS and CDR2 FQNEAQ come from the germline V gene. The CDR3 covers 16 residues. Deletions cut 2 bases from V and 5 bases from J, with 18 bases between. DNA of the CDR3: TGTGCCAGCAGCTTAAGGGGCAATCCTCCATGGGAGACCCAGTACTTC. Amino acids: CASSLRGNPPWETQYF.

This chain joins TRBV18 and TRBJ1-5; 7 bases match TRBD1. The CDR3 extends over 16 amino acids. Germline loops: CDR1 KGHSH, CDR2 LQKENI. V was pared by 3 bases and J by 3 bases, with 8 bases of the junction left unmatched. The CDR3 DNA reads as TGTGCCAGCTCACCGGGACAGCCCCCTGACAATCAGCCCCAGCATTTT. Encoded protein: CASSPGQPPDNQPQHF.

This clonotype showed up just a few times. This chain links TRBV5-1 with TRBJ2-7; maybe TRBD1 (6 bases). The CDR3 is 16 residues long. V was clipped by 6 bases and J by 2 bases, with 21 bases between them. The germline gives CDR1 SGHRS, CDR2 YFSETQ. DNA for the CDR3: TGCGCCAGCACCCCGAAGGGGGTTAAAGGGACCTACGAGCAGTACTTC. Translation: CASTPKGVKGTYEQYF.

This clonotype was seen a few times. The chain carries TRBV4-3 and TRBJ2-3; D call uncertain. Trimming cost V 0 bases and J 2 bases, with 9 bases left between them. CDR3 length: 15 residues. Germline CDR1 and CDR2: LGHNA and YSLEER. The CDR3 here is CASSQDRHTTDTQYF. Written as DNA, the CDR3 is TGCGCCAGCAGCCAAGATCGGCACACCACAGATACGCAGTATTTT.

J is TRBJ1-2 and V is TRBV7-2; D is undetermined. CDR1 SGHTA and CDR2 FQGNSA come from the germline V gene. The CDR3 length is 15 residues. V dropped 1 base and J dropped 0 bases, with 9 bases sitting between them. CDR3: CASSLGRQTNYGYTF. The CDR3, as DNA: TGTGCCAGCAGCTTAGGTCGCCAGACTAACTATGGCTACACCTTC.

The CDR3 coding sequence is TGTGCCAGCAGCAAATTTAGGGCCTCTGGCTACACCTTC. Amino acids: CASSKFRASGYTF. This chain links TRBV21-1 with TRBJ1-2. TRBV21-1 is termed a pseudogene. The CDR3 is 13 residues long.

This clonotype was found a few times. The chain carries TRBV6-1 and TRBJ2-1; 8 bases are a match to TRBD1. CDR3 length: 15 amino acids. Trimming at V came to 6 bases and at J to 5 bases, leaving 9 bases not matched to a gene. CDR1 and CDR2 (germline): MNHNS, SASEGT. The CDR3 DNA reads TGTGCCAGCAGCCGTGGACAGGGCTGGGACAATGAGCAGTTCTTC. Encoded protein: CASSRGQGWDNEQFF.

In this sample, this clonotype turned up a few times. The chain combines TRBV5-6 with TRBJ2-2; TRBD1 might be the D (5 bases). CDR3 length equals 15 residues. Germline CDR1 reads SGHDT; CDR2 reads YYEEEE. The V end lost 5 bases, the J end lost 4 bases, and 15 bases lay between the germline ends. The CDR3 sequence: CASRDRQTRTGELFF. CDR3 bases: TGTGCCAGCAGGGACCGACAGACTCGCACCGGGGAGCTGTTTTTT.

This clonotype has more than one count but fewer than ten. V usage is TRBV7-2 and J usage is TRBJ1-4; TRBD1 matches at 10 bases. V trimming: 6 bases; J trimming: 4 bases; junction bases outside the gene matches: 5. This CDR3 is 15 amino acids long. Germline loops: CDR1 SGHTA, CDR2 FQGNSA. Here the CDR3 DNA reads TGTGCCAGCAGTCGACAGGGGGCGTATAATGAAAAACTGTTTTTT. Residues: CASSRQGAYNEKLFF.

In the case of this clonotype: An end of the junction does not agree with germline; a read error may underlie this. In DNA, the CDR3 is TGTGCCAGCAGGTTAGGGGGGCGGCAGACGAACACCGGGGAGCTGTTTTTT. This encodes CASRLGGRQTNTGELFF. The chain employs TRBV7-9 and TRBJ2-2; the D gene could be TRBD1 or TRBD2 (6 bases each). Germline loops: CDR1 SEHNR, CDR2 FQNEAQ (reference sequence). CDR3 length equals 17 residues.

This clonotype has a handful of counts. The rearrangement links TRBV7-2 to TRBJ1-6; 7 bases fit TRBD1. This CDR3 spans 13 amino acids. The V gene end was trimmed by 4 bases and the J gene end by 8 bases; junction bases not matched to a gene: 2. Germline assignment: CDR1 SGHTA and CDR2 FQGNSA. This CDR3 is CASSSGTDSPLHF. CDR3 sequence (DNA): TGTGCCAGCAGCTCTGGGACAGATTCACCCCTCCACTTT.

The chain links TRBV20-1 to TRBJ2-2; 7 bases match TRBD1. This CDR3 is built from 14 residues. Germline V gives CDR1 DFQATT, CDR2 SNEGSKA (reference sequence). Unmatched junction bases numbered 4, after V lost 5 bases and J lost 1 base. The chain's CDR3 is CSAWDRQNTGELFF. The CDR3 DNA is TGCAGTGCTTGGGACAGACAGAACACCGGGGAGCTGTTTTTT.

The chain uses TRBV5-1 and TRBJ2-1; D not resolved. CDR3 size: 15 residues. V lost 0 bases and J 0 bases, leaving 7 bases between the germline ends. CDR1 is SGHRS and CDR2 is YFSETQ in the germline V gene. CDR3 nucleotides: TGCGCCAGCAGCTTGGAAATGGCCTCCTACAATGAGCAGTTCTTC. It codes for CASSLEMASYNEQFF.

This clonotype has a single count. The J gene is TRBJ2-2, the V gene TRBV30, with no clear D. The CDR3 totals 13 residues. Trimming shortened V by 2 bases and J by 8 bases, and 12 bases separated the two germline ends. The germline V gene encodes CDR1 GTSNPN and CDR2 SVGIG (reference sequence). The chain's CDR3 is CAWSKVLQGELFF. The CDR3, as DNA: TGTGCCTGGAGTAAGGTTTTACAGGGGGAGCTGTTTTTT.

The rearrangement links TRBV5-6 to TRBJ2-5; D not certain. The V gene's germline CDR1 is SGHDT and CDR2 YYEEEE. Trimming shortened V by 0 bases and J by 3 bases, and 9 bases separated the two germline ends. This CDR3 region has 14 residues. This chain's CDR3 is CASSLAVWEETQYF. The CDR3 DNA reads TGTGCCAGCAGCTTGGCTGTCTGGGAAGAGACCCAGTACTTC.

The chain joins TRBV10-3 to TRBJ2-7, with D perhaps matching TRBD1 (6 bases). Germline CDR1 reads ENHRY; CDR2 reads SYGVKD. The CDR3 extends over 12 amino acids. The ends were cut back, 10 bases at V and 3 bases at J, with 13 bases in the middle. The CDR3 DNA follows: TGTGCCACCGCGTGGACAGACTACGAGCAGTACTTC. Protein sequence: CATAWTDYEQYF.

A note on this clonotype: A much larger clone lies a single base off, so this may be a read error. This chain uses TRBV5-1 with TRBJ2-6; D remains unclear. Germline values: CDR1 SGHRS, CDR2 YFSETQ. The CDR3 has 14 amino acids. CDR3 bases: TGCGCCAGCAGCTTCTTCTCTGGGACCAACGTCCTGACTTTC. It encodes CASSFFSGTNVLTF.

A few counts support this clonotype. The chain uses TRBV5-8 and TRBJ2-3, with a weak D call TRBD1 (6 bases). Trimming took 1 base from V and 1 from J, leaving 10 bases between them. Germline V gene lookup returns CDR1 SGHTS and CDR2 YDEGEE. The CDR3 is 15 amino acids. The CDR3 is CASSLRDTRTDTQYF. The DNA of the CDR3 is TGTGCCAGCAGCTTGAGGGACACCCGCACAGATACGCAGTATTTT.

This clonotype was detected only a few times. The CDR3 DNA reads as TGTGCCAGCAGCCGAAGACAGGGGATGTATCAGTTCTTC. Translated, it gives CASSRRQGMYQFF. This chain joins TRBV7-9 and TRBJ2-1; the match to TRBD1 covers 8 bases. This CDR3 has 13 amino acids. V lost 5 bases to trimming and J lost 13 bases; unmatched junction nucleotides: 10. Looked up from germline, CDR1 is SEHNR and CDR2 is FQNEAQ (reference sequence).

This clonotype has just a few counts. The chain carries TRBV3-1 and TRBJ1-5, with 8 bases matching TRBD1. CDR3 length: 16 amino acids. Germline lookup yields CDR1 LGHDT and CDR2 YNNKEL (reference sequence). V gave up 0 bases and J gave up 7 bases; unmatched junction bases: 8. This CDR3 is CASSQDIGQGGQPQHF. The CDR3 DNA reads as TGTGCCAGCAGCCAAGATATCGGACAGGGCGGACAGCCCCAGCATTTT.

This clonotype was seen a handful of times. V gene TRBV18 combines with J gene TRBJ1-1; tentative D call: TRBD1 (6 bases). V dropped 3 bases and J dropped 1 base, with 12 bases sitting between them. Germline V gene data show CDR1 as KGHSH and CDR2 as LQKENI. The CDR3 is 15 residues long. CDR3 DNA sequence: TGTGCCAGCTCACCTACCGGGACACCGAACACTGAAGCTTTCTTT. Its protein is CASSPTGTPNTEAFF. Together with reference TRBV18 and TRBJ1-1, the CDR3 gives the full variable domain: NAGVMQNPRHLVRRRGQEARLRCSPMKGHSHVYWYRQLPEEGLKFMVYLQKENIIDESGMPKERFSAEFPKEGPSILRIQQVVRGDSAAYFCASSPTGTPNTEAFFGQGTRLTVV.

The chain's CDR3 is CASSQDTGTGKPQHF. The CDR3 nucleotides are TGCGCCAGCAGCCAAGATACCGGGACAGGGAAGCCCCAGCATTTT. The chain links TRBV4-3 to TRBJ1-5; TRBD1 agrees at 9 bases. CDR3 length equals 15 residues. With 0 bases clipped from V and 8 bases from J, the junction kept 5 bases outside the gene matches. Germline loops: CDR1 LGHNA, CDR2 YSLEER.

The table lists this clonotype with a few counts. This sequence joins TRBV5-1 and TRBJ2-1, with D maybe TRBD2 (7 bases). Germline values: CDR1 SGHRS, CDR2 YFSETQ. V was clipped by 0 bases and J by 0 bases, with 13 bases between them. CDR3 length equals 17 residues. This CDR3 is CASSLGTAGSSYNEQFF. As DNA, the CDR3 is TGCGCCAGCAGCTTGGGGACAGCGGGGAGCTCCTACAATGAGCAGTTCTTC.

A few counts support this clonotype. The V call is TRBV2, the J call TRBJ1-4, with 7 bases matching TRBD1. The CDR3 consists of 13 residues. The ends lost 9 bases at V and 3 bases at J; junction bases unmatched: 4. Per germline, CDR1 SNHLY and CDR2 FYNNEI. CDR3 sequence: CASTGQPNEKLFF. CDR3 nucleotide sequence: TGTGCCAGTACGGGACAGCCTAATGAAAAACTGTTTTTT.

Many counts were recorded for this clonotype. The chain is built from TRBV3-1 and TRBJ2-3; no definite D call. Germline V gene sequence: CDR1 LGHDT, CDR2 YNNKEL (reference sequence). This CDR3 is 13 amino acids long. V shed 2 bases and J shed 3 bases, with 6 bases lying between them. CDR3 in amino acids: CASSQLGTDTQYF. CDR3 nucleotide sequence: TGTGCCAGCAGCCAACTGGGAACAGATACGCAGTATTTT.

This clonotype has more than one count but fewer than ten. J is TRBJ1-1 and V is TRBV16; D remains unclear. Germline V gene sequence: CDR1 KGHSY, CDR2 FQNENV. V dropped 0 bases and J dropped 1 base, with 15 bases sitting between them. CDR3 length equals 17 residues. CDR3 residues: CASSQSVYGVGNTEAFF. The CDR3 region has the DNA TGTGCCAGCAGCCAATCGGTCTACGGGGTGGGGAACACTGAAGCTTTCTTT.

The DNA of the CDR3 is TGTGCCAGCAGTGAAGCGCGGCAGGGAAACACCATATATTTT. Amino acids: CASSEARQGNTIYF. The V and J genes are TRBV2 and TRBJ1-3; no clear D. Trimming removed 0 bases at V and 4 bases at J, with 7 bases between. CDR3 length: 14 amino acids. Germline CDR1 and CDR2: SNHLY and FYNNEI.

Only a few counts were recorded for this clonotype. V usage is TRBV7-3 and J usage is TRBJ2-3; 10 bases fit TRBD2. This CDR3 contains 15 residues. V lost 6 bases and J lost 2; bases outside the gene matches: 5. Germline CDR1 and CDR2: SGHTA and FQGTGA. This CDR3 is CASSALAGYTDTQYF. The CDR3 DNA is TGTGCCAGCAGTGCACTAGCGGGGTACACAGATACGCAGTATTTT.

The chain employs TRBV5-5 and TRBJ1-5; D unresolved. Germline-derived CDR1 and CDR2 are SGHKS and YYEKEE (reference sequence). V was cut by 2 bases and J by 8 bases, with 8 bases left in between. The CDR3 consists of 12 residues. CDR3 nucleotides: TGTGCCAGCAGCTTCGGCTCCAAGCCCCAGCATTTT. Its protein is CASSFGSKPQHF.